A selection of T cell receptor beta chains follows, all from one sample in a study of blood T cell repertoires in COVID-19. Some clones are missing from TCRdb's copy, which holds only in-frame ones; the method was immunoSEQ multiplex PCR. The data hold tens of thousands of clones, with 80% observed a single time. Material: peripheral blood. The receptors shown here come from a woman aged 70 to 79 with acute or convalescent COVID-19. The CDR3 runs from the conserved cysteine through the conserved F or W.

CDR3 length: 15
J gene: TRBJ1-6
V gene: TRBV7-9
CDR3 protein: CASRSGQTLNSPLHF

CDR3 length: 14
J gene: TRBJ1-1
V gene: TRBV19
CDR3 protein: CASSREGGVNEAFF

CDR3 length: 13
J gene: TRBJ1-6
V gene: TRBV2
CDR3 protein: CATDGTGDSPLHF

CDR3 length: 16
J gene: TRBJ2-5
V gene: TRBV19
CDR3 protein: CASKTGIAGDQETQYF

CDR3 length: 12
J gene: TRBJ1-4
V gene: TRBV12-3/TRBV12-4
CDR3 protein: CASSFSNEKLFF

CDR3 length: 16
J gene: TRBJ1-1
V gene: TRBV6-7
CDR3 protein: CASSYLAKQGVAEAFF

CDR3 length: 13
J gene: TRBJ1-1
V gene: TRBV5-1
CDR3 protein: CASSPLGLYEAFF

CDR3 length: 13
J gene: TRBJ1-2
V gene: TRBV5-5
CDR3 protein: CASSFSGGEGYTF

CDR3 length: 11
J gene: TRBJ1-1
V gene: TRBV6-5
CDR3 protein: CASSYGAEAFF

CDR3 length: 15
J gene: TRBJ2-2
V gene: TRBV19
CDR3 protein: CASSKTGGFTGELFF

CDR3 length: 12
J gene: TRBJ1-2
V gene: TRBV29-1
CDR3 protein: CSGRTGPMGYTF

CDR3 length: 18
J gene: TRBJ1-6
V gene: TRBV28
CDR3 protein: CASSFSGSLSSYNSPLHF

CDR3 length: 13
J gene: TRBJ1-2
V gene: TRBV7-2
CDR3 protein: CASSRRQVGGYTF

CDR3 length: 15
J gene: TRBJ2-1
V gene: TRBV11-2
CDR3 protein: CASSLAGNTYNEQFF

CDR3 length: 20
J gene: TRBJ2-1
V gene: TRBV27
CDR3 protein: CASSPGHISYSGGDPNEQFF

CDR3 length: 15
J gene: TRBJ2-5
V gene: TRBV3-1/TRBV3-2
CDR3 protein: CASSPSGGRRETQYF

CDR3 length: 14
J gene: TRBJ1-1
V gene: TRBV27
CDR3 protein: CASRVLRGSTEAFF

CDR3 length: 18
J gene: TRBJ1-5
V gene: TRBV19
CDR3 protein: CASTRRGQASNSNQPQHF

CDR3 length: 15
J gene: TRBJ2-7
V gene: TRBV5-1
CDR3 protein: CASSLVGLDSYEQYF

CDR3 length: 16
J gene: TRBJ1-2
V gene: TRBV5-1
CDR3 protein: CASSLGGQGHLYGYTF

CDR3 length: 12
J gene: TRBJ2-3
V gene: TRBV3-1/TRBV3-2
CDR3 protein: CASSQVLDTQYF

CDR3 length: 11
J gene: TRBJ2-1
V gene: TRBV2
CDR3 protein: CASRSHNEQFF

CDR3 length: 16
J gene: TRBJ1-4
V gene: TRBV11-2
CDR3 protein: CASSLGPGVEAEKLFF

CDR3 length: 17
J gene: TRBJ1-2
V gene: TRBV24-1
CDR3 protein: CATSGQVTDRGLEGYTF

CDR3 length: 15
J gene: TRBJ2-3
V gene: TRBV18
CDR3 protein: CASSLRTGGSDTQYF

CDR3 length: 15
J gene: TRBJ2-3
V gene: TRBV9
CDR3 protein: CASSVAGGSTDTQYF

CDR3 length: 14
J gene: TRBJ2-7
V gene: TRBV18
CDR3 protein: CASSSLPDQGEQYF

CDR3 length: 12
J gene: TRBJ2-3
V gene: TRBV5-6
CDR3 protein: CASRRDTDTQYF

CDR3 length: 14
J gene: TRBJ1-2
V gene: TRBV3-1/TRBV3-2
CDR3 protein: CASSPTRGLGGYTF

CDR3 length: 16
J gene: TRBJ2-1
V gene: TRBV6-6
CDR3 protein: CASSYSIAGGGNEQFF

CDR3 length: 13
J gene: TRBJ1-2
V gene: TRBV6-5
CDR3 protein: CATATGVNYGYTF

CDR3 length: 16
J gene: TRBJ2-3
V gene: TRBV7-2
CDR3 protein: CASSGNLAGGTDTQYF

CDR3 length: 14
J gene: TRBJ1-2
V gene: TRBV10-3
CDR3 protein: CAISVGGEVPRYTF

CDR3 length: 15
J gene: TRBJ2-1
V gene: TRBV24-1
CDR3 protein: CATSDLAVGGNEQFF

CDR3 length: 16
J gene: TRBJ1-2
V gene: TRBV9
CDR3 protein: CASSVPRTGGDYGYTF

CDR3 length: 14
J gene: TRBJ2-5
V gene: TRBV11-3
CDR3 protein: CASSRKTRLETQYF

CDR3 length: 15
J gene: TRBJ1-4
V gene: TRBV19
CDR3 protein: CASSPLGQLGEKLFF

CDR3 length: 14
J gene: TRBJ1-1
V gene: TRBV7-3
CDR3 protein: CASSFGAGGTEAFF

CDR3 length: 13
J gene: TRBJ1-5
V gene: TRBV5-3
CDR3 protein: CASSLTGGLPQHF

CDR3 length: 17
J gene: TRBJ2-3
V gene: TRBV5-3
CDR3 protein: CARSLRLAGSSTDTQYF

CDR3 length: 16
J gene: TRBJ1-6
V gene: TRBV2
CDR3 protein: CASSELRSSYNSPLHF

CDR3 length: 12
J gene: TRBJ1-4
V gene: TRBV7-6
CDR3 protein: CASSLVQGELFF

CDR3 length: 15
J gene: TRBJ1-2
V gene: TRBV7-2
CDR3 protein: CASSLDGAPNYGYTF

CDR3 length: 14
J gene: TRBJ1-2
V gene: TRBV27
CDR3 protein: CASSSRTESLGYTF

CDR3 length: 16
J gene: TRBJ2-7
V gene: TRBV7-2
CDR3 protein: CASSTDDGGGIYEQYF

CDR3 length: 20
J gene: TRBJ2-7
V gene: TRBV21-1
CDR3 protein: CASSKKGREGRTILSYEQYF

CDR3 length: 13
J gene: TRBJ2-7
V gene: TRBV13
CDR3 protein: CASSPRQTYEQYF

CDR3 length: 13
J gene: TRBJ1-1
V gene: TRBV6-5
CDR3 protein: CASSSQLNTEAFF